These 8 T cell receptor beta chains were sequenced from one sample in a study of regulatory T cells in long-lasting Graves disease. Sequencing libraries for TCR beta were prepared with iRepertoire HTBI primers and Arm-PCR of CDR3 regions. A single record per CDR3 protein comes from TCRdb applying MiXCR to the multiplex PCR reads. The table includes some 370,000 distinct CDR3 sequences, 10% to 15% detected once. This sample's time point: newly diagnosed GD, antithyroid drugs for less than 3 months. The TCR library was prepared using RNA isolated from PBMCs. The same specimen was also included in a second study, on T cells in Graves' hyperthyroidism and ophthalmopathy.

The sample was peripheral blood mononuclear cells (PBMCs), taken at new diagnosis, from a patient treated with antithyroid drugs. These receptors all come from a woman younger than 30 with Graves disease.

This clonotype was counted at least ten times. The chain employs TRBV7-3 and TRBJ2-2, with 14 positions matching TRBD2. This CDR3 has 22 amino acids. Germline V gives CDR1 SGHTA, CDR2 FQGTGA. V dropped 1 base and J dropped 0; count of bases not matched to a gene: 13. The chain's CDR3 is CASSLIRGTRTSGRTNTGELFF. The CDR3 bases are TGTGCCAGCAGCTTAATCCGTGGAACTCGGACTAGCGGGAGGACGAACACCGGGGAGCTGTTTTTT.

This clonotype was seen a few times. The chain links TRBV5-4 to TRBJ2-1, with 11 bases lining up with TRBD2. Losses at the gene ends were 4 bases for V and 9 bases for J; bases not matched to a gene: 9. The CDR3 has 15 amino acids. CDR1 and CDR2 from the germline V gene are SGHNT and YYREEE (reference sequence). CDR3 sequence reads: CASSATSGEGGEQFF. DNA for the CDR3: TGTGCCAGCAGCGCGACTAGCGGGGAGGGTGGTGAGCAGTTCTTC.

The chain has TRBV4-1 and TRBJ1-5; D is uncertain. V lost 0 bases, J lost 0 bases, and 9 bases lay in between. The CDR3 covers 16 residues. Looked up from germline, CDR1 is MGHRA and CDR2 is YSYEKL. The CDR3 is CASSQEVGNSNQPQHF. The CDR3 DNA sequence: TGCGCCAGCAGCCAAGAAGTCGGTAATAGCAATCAGCCCCAGCATTTT.

This clonotype was observed many times. This sequence joins TRBV6-5 and TRBJ2-5, with TRBD2 matching over 11 bases. CDR3 length: 14 residues. V was clipped by 2 bases and J by 6 bases; unmatched bases: 2. The germline CDR1 and CDR2 sequences are MNHEY and SVGAGI. CDR3 in DNA: TGTGCCAGCAGTTACCCTAGCGGGGGGAAGACCCAGTACTTC. Amino acids: CASSYPSGGKTQYF.

This clonotype occurred many times. This chain joins TRBV28 and TRBJ2-1, with D unresolved. CDR1 is MDHEN, CDR2 SYDVKM, per germline. The V end lost 5 bases, the J end lost 1 base, and 15 bases lay between the germline ends. The CDR3 runs to 16 residues. The CDR3 loop reads CASSPRKGRSYNEQFF. The CDR3 nucleotides read TGTGCCAGCAGTCCCAGGAAGGGCAGGTCCTACAATGAGCAGTTCTTC.

This rearrangement joins TRBV6-1 to TRBJ1-5, with 7 bases lining up with TRBD1. CDR3 size: 16 residues. Per the germline V gene, CDR1 is MNHNS and CDR2 is SASEGT. Trimming removed 7 bases from V and 6 bases from J; junction bases left unmatched: 15. CDR3 DNA sequence: TGTGCCAGCACCGCACCCCGACAGGGCGGAGGTCAGCCCCAGCATTTT. Its translation: CASTAPRQGGGQPQHF.

This clonotype was detected ten times or more. Mismatch with germline at one junction end may stem from a read error. The chain carries TRBV5-1 and TRBJ2-2; no definite D call. The length of the CDR3 is 11 residues. Germline loops: CDR1 SGHRS, CDR2 YFSETQ. This chain's CDR3 is CASSLSGELFF. The CDR3 DNA reads as TGTGCCAGTAGCCTATCGGGGGAGCTGTTTTTT.

The sample holds many counts of this clonotype. CDR3 sequence (DNA): TGTGCCAGCAGCACTTGGAGCGGGACCAACAATGAGCAGTTCTTC. Encoded protein: CASSTWSGTNNEQFF. The V and J genes are TRBV7-9 and TRBJ2-1; 7 nucleotides match TRBD2. The germline CDR1 and CDR2 sequences are SEHNR and FQNEAQ (reference sequence). This CDR3 comprises 15 residues. The trim removed 5 bases at V and 5 bases at J, leaving 9 bases unmatched.